These 16 T cell receptor beta chains were sequenced from one sample in a study of T cell responses to AZD1222 COVID-19 vaccine. The protocol was immunoSEQ multiplex PCR, while the TCRdb copy is restricted to in-frame clones and leaves out a portion. The top ten hold approximately 1.5% of the sample, which has over 150,000 clones, about nine tenths seen once. The sequencing used peripheral blood, collected on day 0 of AZD1222 vaccination. The receptor source for this set is an adult in good health.

The V call is TRBV5-1, the J call TRBJ2-5; 8 nucleotides match TRBD1. V lost 4 bases and J lost 5; bases outside the gene matches: 7. In germline, CDR1 is SGHRS, CDR2 YFSETQ. There are 14 residues in the CDR3. CDR3 amino acids: CASSVQGDGETQYF. The CDR3 region has the DNA TGCGCCAGCAGCGTACAGGGGGATGGTGAGACCCAGTACTTC.

V is TRBV6-5 and J is TRBJ1-2; 7 positions match TRBD1. V dropped 2 bases and J dropped 8; count of bases not matched to a gene: 5. Germline CDR1 and CDR2: MNHEY and SVGAGI. The CDR3 spans 13 residues. The CDR3 here is CASSYTGERGYTF. The CDR3 DNA reads as TGTGCCAGCAGTTACACAGGGGAAAGAGGCTACACCTTC.

This clone was seen a single time. CDR3 bases: TGTGCCAGCTCACCACCAAGGGTTTCTGGGGAGCAGTACTTC. As protein: CASSPPRVSGEQYF. The chain couples TRBV18 to TRBJ2-7; D is undetermined. The CDR3 contains 14 residues. The V gene's germline CDR1 is KGHSH and CDR2 LQKENI. V was cut by 0 bases and J by 7 bases, with 13 bases left in between.

The rearrangement links TRBV28 to TRBJ1-2; D gene uncertain. Looked up from germline, CDR1 is MDHEN and CDR2 is SYDVKM. This CDR3 is built from 12 residues. V was clipped by 8 bases and J by 4 bases, with 11 bases between them. This CDR3 is CASGHAAYGYTF. CDR3 sequence (DNA): TGTGCCAGCGGGCACGCAGCCTATGGCTACACCTTC.

The chain recombines TRBV4-2 with TRBJ2-7; TRBD2 aligns across 9 bases. The germline V gene has CDR1 LGHNA and CDR2 YNFKEQ. The CDR3 has 16 residues. Germline trimming cut 1 base from V and 6 bases from J; bases unmatched to any gene: 10. CDR3 coding DNA: TGTGCCAGCAGCCAAGCGGGGGGGACTAGCATGAGCGAGCAGTACTTC. Translation gives CASSQAGGTSMSEQYF.

This chain joins TRBV5-1 and TRBJ1-1, with 8 bases matching TRBD1. The V gene end was trimmed by 4 bases and the J gene end by 4 bases; junction bases not matched to a gene: 6. CDR3 length: 14 residues. Germline lookup yields CDR1 SGHRS and CDR2 YFSETQ. The CDR3 sequence: CASSVGRGPTEAFF. The CDR3 nucleotides read TGCGCCAGCAGCGTCGGCAGGGGGCCCACTGAAGCTTTCTTT.

The chain couples TRBV14 to TRBJ2-5, with a possible D match to TRBD1 (6 bases). The CDR3 covers 17 residues. Looked up from germline, CDR1 is SGHDN and CDR2 is FVKESK. Trimming took off 4 bases at V and 5 bases at J, with 23 bases between the two ends. The CDR3 loop is CASSPHLQGTPGETQYF. The CDR3 region has the DNA TGTGCCAGCAGCCCTCATCTACAGGGTACCCCCGGGGAGACCCAGTACTTC.

This clone was detected a few times. The V gene is TRBV4-1, the J gene TRBJ2-1; 8 bases are shared with TRBD2. CDR1 is MGHRA, CDR2 YSYEKL, per germline. The CDR3 is 12 amino acids. Trimming removed 5 bases from V and 10 bases from J; junction bases left unmatched: 4. The chain's CDR3 is CASSWSSGEQFF. For the CDR3, the DNA is TGCGCCAGCAGCTGGTCTAGCGGGGAGCAGTTCTTC.

Here the CDR3 reads CASSDSGRITEAFF. CDR3 bases: TGTGCCAGCAGTGATTCAGGGCGAATCACTGAAGCTTTCTTT. The rearrangement links TRBV2 to TRBJ1-1; D possibly corresponds to TRBD1 (5 bases). V lost 3 bases, J lost 4 bases, and 12 bases lay in between. Germline V CDR1 and CDR2: SNHLY, FYNNEI. There are 14 residues in the CDR3.

The genes are TRBV2 and TRBJ2-5; D gene ambiguous. V was pared by 3 bases and J by 3 bases, with 20 bases between. The CDR3 length is 17 residues. CDR1 is SNHLY and CDR2 is FYNNEI in the germline V gene. CDR3: CASSDLMDRWGKETQYF. In DNA form, the CDR3 reads TGTGCCAGCAGTGATTTGATGGACCGGTGGGGAAAAGAGACCCAGTACTTC.

This clone is a singleton in its sample. The chain recombines TRBV5-1 with TRBJ1-3; no clear D gene. Germline lookup yields CDR1 SGHRS and CDR2 YFSETQ. Trimming took 0 bases from V and 0 from J, leaving 13 bases between them. This CDR3 has 17 residues. CDR3 loop: CASSLAPAKFSGNTIYF. For the CDR3, the DNA is TGCGCCAGCAGCTTGGCACCAGCCAAATTCTCTGGAAACACCATATATTTT.

This chain connects TRBV28 to TRBJ2-5; 9 bases align to TRBD2. J lost 5 bases, V lost 2 bases, and 9 bases had no gene match. Germline CDR1 and CDR2: MDHEN and SYDVKM. This CDR3 region has 16 residues. In DNA form, the CDR3 reads TGTGCCAGCAGTTTACCTAGCGGGGTCGTTGGCGAGACCCAGTACTTC. It specifies CASSLPSGVVGETQYF.

CDR3 bases: TGCAGTGCTAGATCTGGGTGGGAAGCTTTCTTT. Its protein is CSARSGWEAFF. The chain employs TRBV20-1 and TRBJ1-1; D ambiguous. CDR1 is DFQATT and CDR2 is SNEGSKA in the germline V gene (reference sequence). The length of the CDR3 is 11 residues. V shed 2 bases and J shed 8 bases, with 9 bases lying between them.

The chain employs TRBV21-1 and TRBJ1-5; TRBD1, the D gene given by the table, was not confirmed from the DNA. TRBV21-1 is described as a pseudogene. This CDR3 comprises 15 residues. Here the CDR3 DNA reads TGTGCCAGCAGCAAAGCGGACAGGGAGAATCAGCCCCAGCATTTT. Amino acid sequence: CASSKADRENQPQHF.

V and J are TRBV6-5 and TRBJ1-2; D is unclear. Trimming pared 6 bases from V and 2 bases from J, leaving 10 bases between. Germline values: CDR1 MNHEY, CDR2 SVGAGI. The CDR3 runs 13 residues. CDR3: CASRSDSNYGYTF. For the CDR3, the DNA is TGTGCCAGCAGGTCTGACTCGAACTATGGCTACACCTTC.

The V call is TRBV11-3, the J call TRBJ1-4; D call uncertain. The ends were cut back, 6 bases at V and 3 bases at J, with 14 bases in the middle. The CDR3 runs 15 residues. Germline V gene lookup returns CDR1 SGHNT and CDR2 YENEEA. The CDR3 DNA sequence: TGTGCCAGCAGTTACGAAGGGAATCCTAATGAAAAACTGTTTTTT. Its translation: CASSYEGNPNEKLFF.